This TCR beta chain was retrieved from a study of OX40 agonist ivuxolimab in advanced cancers. For the study at large: Anti-PD-1, anti-PD-L1 or anti-CTLA-4 therapy given earlier was allowed, and about 38% had some.

Overall study results and limits: Clonal expansion among partial responders at 0.1-3.0 mg/kg ranked near the lowest. Circulating CD4+ and CD8+ T cells showed clonal expansion by week 6 at 0.1 to 3.0 mg/kg.

As concerns this clone: What it binds is unknown.

Germline V lookup: CDR1 SGHTA, CDR2 FQGNSA. The CDR3 spans 15 residues. Trimming took off 3 bases at V and 9 bases at J, with 21 bases between the two ends. Data came from immunoSEQ multiplex PCR; TCRdb stores just in-frame clones and leaves some out. This table holds 85,000 to 100,000 clones, 91% found once. The V gene is TRBV7-2, the J gene TRBJ2-7; D perhaps matches TRBD1 (6 bases). The material was CD4+ or CD8+ T cells sorted from blood, obtained in a trial of the OX40 agonist ivuxolimab. This clonotype was obtained from an adult with an advanced solid tumor such as melanoma, head and neck, liver or kidney cancer. In DNA, the CDR3 is TGTGCCAGCAGCTTGACGAGGGCAGGGGCCTTGGGGCAGTACTTC. Residues: CASSLTRAGALGQYF.